This T cell receptor beta chain stems from a study of T cells in Graves' hyperthyroidism and ophthalmopathy. Amplified TCR beta CDR3 regions derived from RNA transcripts. TCR CDR3 regions were first amplified by RT-PCR with HTBI primers. One entry per CDR3 protein results from TCRdb running MiXCR on the multiplex PCR reads. The sample holds roughly 250,000 distinct CDR3 sequences, around 17% seen once. There are 15 residues in the CDR3. V lost 4 bases, J lost 4 bases, and 14 bases lay in between. CDR1 LGHNA and CDR2 YNFKEQ come from the germline V gene. Under 3 months was the duration of disease in ophthalmopathy patients, who also had a Clinical Activity Score of at least 3 and a NOSPECS grade of at least 4. Each diagnosis was grounded in clinical symptoms, serum thyroxine and TRAb, thyroid ultrasound, and orbital computed tomography.

This receptor was identified in a woman in her late teens or twenties with Graves' ophthalmopathy. Sequencing was done on a sample of blood. This chain connects TRBV4-2 to TRBJ2-1; D ambiguous. This chain's CDR3 is CASSPQSRQYNEQFF. As DNA, the CDR3 is TGTGCCAGCAGCCCCCAGTCAAGGCAGTACAATGAGCAGTTCTTC.